The rows below give T cell receptor beta chains drawn from one sample of a study of blood T cell repertoires in COVID-19. TCRdb keeps only in-frame clones here, not all; method: immunoSEQ multiplex PCR. Among more than 300,000 clones listed, about 87% were seen once. The sequenced material came from PBMCs or T cells enriched from blood (not recorded which). The receptors shown here come from a man aged 35 to 55 in a cohort exposed to, infected with or recovered from COVID-19 (not recorded which). The CDR3 runs from the conserved cysteine through the conserved F or W. D genes are given only for firm matches. Where a row states a size, it is once, few, many or the class of an expanded clone; other rows omit it.

D gene: TRBD1; J gene: TRBJ1-3; clone size: .; V gene: TRBV5-1; CDR3 DNA: TGCGCCAGCAGCCCCCAGGTCCTACAGGGGACGGCAAACACCATATATTTT; CDR3 protein: CASSPQVLQGTANTIYF
D gene: .; J gene: TRBJ2-1; clone size: .; V gene: TRBV10-3; CDR3 DNA: TGTGCCATCAAGGAGGATCCCTCCTACAATGAGCAGTTCTTC; CDR3 protein: CAIKEDPSYNEQFF
D gene: .; J gene: TRBJ1-5; clone size: .; V gene: TRBV10-3; CDR3 DNA: TGTGCCATCAGTGAAGCGAGTCTTGATCAGCCCCAGCATTTT; CDR3 protein: CAISEASLDQPQHF
D gene: TRBD2; J gene: TRBJ2-5; clone size: .; V gene: TRBV6-5; CDR3 DNA: TGTGCCACCAGACTAGCGGGAGGGGAGACCCAGTACTTC; CDR3 protein: CATRLAGGETQYF
D gene: .; J gene: TRBJ1-3; clone size: .; V gene: TRBV10-3; CDR3 DNA: TGTGCCATCGACTCAGGGCCTGGAAACACCATATATTTT; CDR3 protein: CAIDSGPGNTIYF
D gene: .; J gene: TRBJ1-3; clone size: .; V gene: TRBV10-3; CDR3 DNA: TGTGCCATCAGTGCAGGAAACACCATATATTTT; CDR3 protein: CAISAGNTIYF
D gene: .; J gene: TRBJ2-3; clone size: .; V gene: TRBV27; CDR3 DNA: TGTGCCAGCAGTCGCCCCGGAGTCAGCACAGATACGCAGTATTTT; CDR3 protein: CASSRPGVSTDTQYF
D gene: .; J gene: TRBJ2-3; clone size: .; V gene: TRBV4-1; CDR3 DNA: TGCGCCAGCAGCCATAACACAGATACGCAGTATTTT; CDR3 protein: CASSHNTDTQYF
D gene: TRBD2; J gene: TRBJ2-1; clone size: .; V gene: TRBV5-1; CDR3 DNA: TGCGCCAGCAGCTTACAGCGGGAGGGTGGCAATGAGCAGTTCTTC; CDR3 protein: CASSLQREGGNEQFF
D gene: .; J gene: TRBJ1-5; clone size: .; V gene: TRBV9; CDR3 DNA: TGTGCCAGCAGCGTCTTCCCGGGGAATCAGCCCCAGCATTTT; CDR3 protein: CASSVFPGNQPQHF
D gene: TRBD2; J gene: TRBJ2-1; clone size: .; V gene: TRBV24-1; CDR3 DNA: TGTGCCACCAGTGAGCCGACTAGCGACCGATACAATGAGCAGTTCTTC; CDR3 protein: CATSEPTSDRYNEQFF
D gene: .; J gene: TRBJ1-4; clone size: .; V gene: TRBV18; CDR3 DNA: TGTGCCAGCTCACCGGAGGAGAGTCTTGAAAAACTGTTTTTT; CDR3 protein: CASSPEESLEKLFF
D gene: TRBD2; J gene: TRBJ2-2; clone size: .; V gene: TRBV5-4; CDR3 DNA: TGTGCCAGCAGCTTGATAGCGGGATCGAACACCGGGGAGCTGTTTTTT; CDR3 protein: CASSLIAGSNTGELFF
D gene: .; J gene: TRBJ1-2; clone size: .; V gene: TRBV13; CDR3 DNA: TGTGCCAGCCAGTGGGCAGGAGGTGGCTACACCTTC; CDR3 protein: CASQWAGGGYTF
D gene: .; J gene: TRBJ1-4; clone size: .; V gene: TRBV28; CDR3 DNA: TGTGCCAGCAGTTTGTGGCAGGGGACCTCTAATGAAAAACTGTTTTTT; CDR3 protein: CASSLWQGTSNEKLFF
D gene: .; J gene: TRBJ1-1; clone size: .; V gene: TRBV30; CDR3 DNA: TGTGCCTGGGAGCCCGAGTCGAACACTGAAGCTTTCTTT; CDR3 protein: CAWEPESNTEAFF
D gene: TRBD1; J gene: TRBJ1-2; clone size: .; V gene: TRBV28; CDR3 DNA: TGTGCCAGCAGTCCACTTTGGGGACAGGTGAACTATGGCTACACCTTC; CDR3 protein: CASSPLWGQVNYGYTF
D gene: TRBD1; J gene: TRBJ2-5; clone size: .; V gene: TRBV5-1; CDR3 DNA: TGCGCCAGCAGCTTCAGTGTGGAAGGGGGCGGGGAGACCCAGTACTTC; CDR3 protein: CASSFSVEGGGETQYF
D gene: .; J gene: TRBJ2-3; clone size: .; V gene: TRBV10-1; CDR3 DNA: TGCGCCAGCAGTGAGGGCCCAGATACGCAGTATTTT; CDR3 protein: CASSEGPDTQYF
D gene: .; J gene: TRBJ2-4; clone size: .; V gene: TRBV19; CDR3 DNA: TGTGCCAGTAAACCCAAGGGGGGGGCGGCCAAAAACATTCAGTACTTC; CDR3 protein: CASKPKGGAAKNIQYF
D gene: TRBD1; J gene: TRBJ1-1; clone size: .; V gene: TRBV18; CDR3 DNA: TGTGCCAGCTCGGACAGGGACCTTAACACTGAAGCTTTCTTT; CDR3 protein: CASSDRDLNTEAFF
D gene: TRBD2; J gene: TRBJ2-4; clone size: .; V gene: TRBV30; CDR3 DNA: TGTGCCTGGAGTAAGGGACTAGTGGATAACATTCAGTACTTC; CDR3 protein: CAWSKGLVDNIQYF
D gene: .; J gene: TRBJ2-1; clone size: .; V gene: TRBV27; CDR3 DNA: TGTGCCAGCAGTTTAGTATCGGGGGTCGGATCCTACAATGAGCAGTTCTTC; CDR3 protein: CASSLVSGVGSYNEQFF
D gene: .; J gene: TRBJ2-3; clone size: few; V gene: TRBV5-8; CDR3 DNA: TGTGCCAGCAGCTTTGGGGGCGCGATGGGAGATACGCAGTATTTT; CDR3 protein: CASSFGGAMGDTQYF
D gene: .; J gene: TRBJ2-4; clone size: .; V gene: TRBV21-1; CDR3 DNA: TGTGCCAGCAGCAAGAGGGCCCCTGACTTCAAAGCCAAAAACATTCAGTACTTC; CDR3 protein: CASSKRAPDFKAKNIQYF
D gene: .; J gene: TRBJ1-6; clone size: .; V gene: TRBV5-5; CDR3 DNA: TGTGCCAGCAGCTTGATCAGGGTAGGGGGAGCGGCCTCACCCCTCCACTTT; CDR3 protein: CASSLIRVGGAASPLHF
D gene: TRBD2; J gene: TRBJ2-1; clone size: once; V gene: TRBV9; CDR3 DNA: TGTGCCAGCAGCCCCCGGGGGGAGACTAGCGGGAGAAAAGGGGAGCAGTTCTTC; CDR3 protein: CASSPRGETSGRKGEQFF
D gene: .; J gene: TRBJ1-2; clone size: .; V gene: TRBV18; CDR3 DNA: TGTGCCAGCTCAGATTCCAGGGGTTCCAACTATGGCTACACCTTC; CDR3 protein: CASSDSRGSNYGYTF
D gene: TRBD1; J gene: TRBJ2-2; clone size: once; V gene: TRBV5-1; CDR3 DNA: TGCGCCAGCAGCCAGAGGGGGACAGGGAACACCGGGGAGCTGTTTTTT; CDR3 protein: CASSQRGTGNTGELFF
D gene: .; J gene: TRBJ1-6; clone size: .; V gene: TRBV28; CDR3 DNA: TGTGCCAGCAGTTTGGGGGGGTTTAGGGTGAATTCACCCCTCCACTTT; CDR3 protein: CASSLGGFRVNSPLHF
D gene: .; J gene: TRBJ2-5; clone size: .; V gene: TRBV28; CDR3 DNA: TGTGCCAGCAGTTCACCTTCTAGACACGGGGGGACCCAGTACTTC; CDR3 protein: CASSSPSRHGGTQYF
D gene: .; J gene: TRBJ2-1; clone size: once; V gene: TRBV30; CDR3 DNA: TGTGCCTGGAGTAGAAGTGGGGCTGGTGAGCAGTTCTTC; CDR3 protein: CAWSRSGAGEQFF
D gene: TRBD2; J gene: TRBJ2-7; clone size: .; V gene: TRBV3-1/TRBV3-2; CDR3 DNA: TGTGCCAGCAGCCGAGCGGGAGGAACGTACGAGCAGTACTTC; CDR3 protein: CASSRAGGTYEQYF
D gene: TRBD1; J gene: TRBJ1-2; clone size: .; V gene: TRBV5-6; CDR3 DNA: TGTGCCAGCAGCTTGGGGGGGACAGGGTCGTCTGGCTACACCTTC; CDR3 protein: CASSLGGTGSSGYTF
D gene: .; J gene: TRBJ2-4; clone size: .; V gene: TRBV21-1; CDR3 DNA: TGTGCCAGCAGCCCAAGAGGCAGCTACGCCAAAAACATTCAGTACTTC; CDR3 protein: CASSPRGSYAKNIQYF
D gene: TRBD1; J gene: TRBJ1-1; clone size: .; V gene: TRBV5-1; CDR3 DNA: TGCGCCAGCAGCTCGACAGGGGGCCTAAACACTGAAGCTTTCTTT; CDR3 protein: CASSSTGGLNTEAFF